This T cell receptor (beta chain) was profiled in a study of CD8 T cells in ankylosing spondylitis. Study-wide findings and caveats: Characteristic of ankylosing spondylitis blood, it appeared, was a TCR beta motif comprising about 8 highly homologous variants. In the blood and synovial fluid of reactive arthritis, some motif variants had been previously reported. Matched synovial fluid from ankylosing spondylitis patients was reported to be enriched for disease-linked clones.

This clonotype was detected ten times or more. What it binds is not known. Trimming removed 5 bases at V and 13 bases at J, with 7 bases between. The CDR3 consists of 9 residues. Germline loops: CDR1 SGHRS, CDR2 YFSETQ. TCRdb reprocessed the 5' RACE reads with MiXCR, giving one entry per CDR3 protein. The data show about 540,000 distinct CDR3 sequences, about 12% seen once. Input material: blood, either unsorted or a sorted T cell fraction (not recorded which). This sequence was found in a male donor with ankylosing spondylitis. This chain joins TRBV5-1 and TRBJ2-1, with D unclear. As DNA, the CDR3 is TGCGCCAGCAGATCTAAACAGTTCTTC. Amino acids: CASRSKQFF.